Below are 27 T cell receptor beta chains sequenced from a single sample in a study of blood T cell repertoires in COVID-19. Clones were sequenced by immunoSEQ multiplex PCR, and TCRdb holds only the in-frame ones, with some missing. The table lists approximately 80,000 clones, 70% to 90% of them singletons. Sequencing was carried out using peripheral blood. All receptors come from a middle-aged man with acute or convalescent COVID-19.

This clone was observed at least ten times. At the DNA level, this CDR3 is encoded by other sequences in the same sample as well. This chain uses TRBV30 with TRBJ2-3, with D unclear. The CDR3 contains 10 residues. CDR1 and CDR2 (germline): GTSNPN, SVGIG (reference sequence). V dropped 5 bases and J dropped 5 bases, with 5 bases sitting between them. CDR3 coding DNA: TGTGCCTGGGGCCTAGATACGCAGTATTTT. Translating gives CAWGLDTQYF.

The chain has TRBV15 and TRBJ2-2; the match to TRBD2 covers 12 bases. With 8 bases clipped from V and 6 bases from J, the junction kept 7 bases outside the gene matches. CDR3 length: 15 amino acids. Looked up from germline, CDR1 is LNHNV and CDR2 is YYDKDF (reference sequence). In DNA form, the CDR3 reads TGTGCCACCCGACTAGCGGGAGTCTTGGCCGGGGAGCTGTTTTTT. As protein: CATRLAGVLAGELFF.

The chain is built from TRBV19 and TRBJ1-1; possibly TRBD1 for D (6 bases). The CDR3 is made up of 11 amino acids. Germline CDR1 and CDR2: LNHDA and SQIVND (reference sequence). V was trimmed by 8 bases and J by 5 bases, leaving 9 bases between them. The CDR3 spells CASLRGTEAFF. DNA of the CDR3: TGTGCCAGTCTCAGGGGTACTGAAGCTTTCTTT.

J is TRBJ2-3 and V is TRBV30; TRBD2 agrees at 8 bases. CDR3 length: 15 amino acids. The ends lost 0 bases at V and 2 bases at J; junction bases unmatched: 4. Per germline, CDR1 GTSNPN and CDR2 SVGIG (reference sequence). CDR3 region: CAWSVIAGPTDTQYF. CDR3 sequence (DNA): TGTGCCTGGAGTGTGATAGCGGGGCCCACAGATACGCAGTATTTT.

This clone was detected many times. CDR3 amino acids: CASSKTPGQNSPLHF. In nucleotides, the CDR3 is TGTGCCAGCAGCAAAACTCCGGGACAGAATTCACCCCTCCACTTT. The chain uses TRBV21-1 and TRBJ1-6; the D call of TRBD1 is as the table states it, not checked on the DNA. TRBV21-1 is tagged as a pseudogene. The CDR3 runs to 15 residues.

The chain uses TRBV9 and TRBJ2-1, with TRBD2 as a possible D gene (6 bases). The length of the CDR3 is 16 residues. Germline CDR1 and CDR2: SGDLS and YYNGEE. The germline V and J ends were trimmed by 4 bases and 3 bases, with 17 bases remaining between them. CDR3 nucleotide sequence: TGTGCCAGCAGCACATCCAGCGGGTCGGGCTACAATGAGCAGTTCTTC. The encoded protein is CASSTSSGSGYNEQFF.

In its sample, this clone was seen a few times. The chain joins TRBV30 to TRBJ2-2; TRBD1 agrees at 7 bases. The CDR3 consists of 14 residues. Trimming cost V 5 bases and J 3 bases; bases outside gene matches: 6. Germline CDR1 is GTSNPN and CDR2 is SVGIG (reference sequence). The chain's CDR3 is CAWEQGIYTGELFF. The CDR3 nucleotides read TGTGCCTGGGAACAGGGGATTTACACCGGGGAGCTGTTTTTT.

This clone was seen just once. The V and J genes are TRBV10-3 and TRBJ2-1; D may be TRBD2 (6 bases). The CDR3 contains 12 residues. Per the germline V gene, CDR1 is ENHRY and CDR2 is SYGVKD. Between the trimmed V and J ends, which lost 0 bases and 9 bases, there was a span of 6 bases. CDR3 DNA sequence: TGTGCCATCAGTGAGTCCGGGGGTGAGCAGTTCTTC. It yields the protein CAISESGGEQFF.

The gene calls are TRBV18 and TRBJ2-2, with TRBD1 matching 11 bases. The germline V gene has CDR1 KGHSH and CDR2 LQKENI. The J segment lost 6 bases and the V segment lost 3 bases, leaving 0 bases of the junction unmatched. The CDR3 has 14 residues. The CDR3, as DNA: TGTGCCAGCTCACCGGGACAGGGGGCCGGGGAGCTGTTTTTT. This encodes CASSPGQGAGELFF.

V is TRBV7-8 and J is TRBJ2-7; 10 bases align to TRBD2. Germline V gene lookup returns CDR1 SGHVS and CDR2 FQNEAQ. The CDR3 is 15 residues long. J was trimmed by 4 bases and V by 5 bases; bases with no gene match: 8. The CDR3 is CASSPRTSGGYEQYF. In DNA, the CDR3 is TGTGCCAGCAGCCCCCGGACTAGCGGCGGATACGAGCAGTACTTC.

V and J are TRBV21-1 and TRBJ2-2; the tabulated D call, TRBD2, remains unverified against the DNA. TRBV21-1 is a documented pseudogene. The CDR3 spans 16 residues. The CDR3, as DNA: TGTGCCAGCAGCAAAGGGGCGGGACGGAACACCGGGGAGCTGTTTTTT. Amino acids: CASSKGAGRNTGELFF.

The V call is TRBV18, the J call TRBJ2-7; D unclear. CDR3 length: 12 amino acids. Germline values: CDR1 KGHSH, CDR2 LQKENI. V gave up 5 bases and J gave up 4 bases, with 9 bases separating them. Here the CDR3 reads CASSSDRYEQYF. CDR3 DNA: TGTGCCAGCTCAAGCGACCGGTACGAGCAGTACTTC.

This chain uses TRBV23-1 with TRBJ2-1, with 10 bases that match TRBD2. TRBV23-1 has ORF status, its function being uncertain. V shed 4 bases, J shed 9 bases, and the junction held 12 bases outside the gene matches. This CDR3 has 16 residues. CDR3 coding DNA: TGCGCCAGCAGTCCCATATCAGCGGGGGGGCCGGGTGAGCAGTTCTTC. Its protein is CASSPISAGGPGEQFF.

Only a few counts were recorded for this clone. The gene calls are TRBV7-2 and TRBJ2-3; 7 bases align to TRBD2. Trimming took 5 bases from V and 5 from J; bases not matched to a gene: 13. Germline V gene sequence: CDR1 SGHTA, CDR2 FQGNSA. The CDR3 consists of 16 residues. Written as DNA, the CDR3 is TGTGCCAGCAGCCCCTTAGCGGGTTCTTCCAAAGATACGCAGTATTTT. Protein: CASSPLAGSSKDTQYF. Looking up the rest from reference TRBV7-2 and TRBJ2-3 gives the full variable domain: GAGVSQSPSNKVTEKGKDVELRCDPISGHTALYWYRQSLGQGLEFLIYFQGNSAPDKSGLPSDRFSAERTGGSVSTLTIQRTQQEDSAVYLCASSPLAGSSKDTQYFGPGTRLTVL.

The chain couples TRBV6-5 to TRBJ2-5; perhaps TRBD2 as D (6 bases). The germline V gene encodes CDR1 MNHEY and CDR2 SVGAGI. CDR3 size: 15 residues. V lost 4 bases, J lost 2 bases, and 14 bases lay in between. The CDR3 region is CASSSLGTGQETQYF. The CDR3 DNA sequence: TGTGCCAGCAGTTCGCTGGGGACTGGGCAAGAGACCCAGTACTTC.

The chain has TRBV7-3 and TRBJ1-1; D might be TRBD1 (6 bases). The CDR3 length is 15 residues. The germline V gene encodes CDR1 SGHTA and CDR2 FQGTGA. The ends were cut back, 5 bases at V and 8 bases at J, with 21 bases in the middle. CDR3 in DNA: TGTGCCAGCAGCCCAGGCCCACAGGGATTATCGGAAGCTTTCTTT. This gives the protein CASSPGPQGLSEAFF.

This chain uses TRBV7-6 with TRBJ1-1; D is uncertain. CDR3 length: 13 amino acids. Germline loops: CDR1 SGHVS, CDR2 FNYEAQ. The germline V and J ends were trimmed by 6 bases and 5 bases, with 13 bases remaining between them. CDR3 region: CASSLTGLTEAFF. CDR3 bases: TGTGCCAGCAGTCTAACGGGTTTGACTGAAGCTTTCTTT.

This chain connects TRBV18 to TRBJ2-7; D is perhaps TRBD1 (6 bases). Trimming removed 3 bases at V and 5 bases at J, with 14 bases between. Germline V CDR1 and CDR2: KGHSH, LQKENI. There are 14 residues in the CDR3. CDR3 residues: CASSPIDRMHEQYF. The CDR3 region has the DNA TGTGCCAGCTCACCTATCGACAGGATGCACGAGCAGTACTTC.

The J gene is TRBJ1-4, the V gene TRBV6-5, with unresolved D. Trimming cost V 0 bases and J 4 bases, with 6 bases left between them. CDR1 and CDR2 (germline): MNHEY, SVGAGI. This CDR3 contains 14 residues. CDR3 DNA: TGTGCCAGCAGTTACTCGTCAGTTAATGAAAAACTGTTTTTT. Protein sequence: CASSYSSVNEKLFF.

The chain joins TRBV5-4 to TRBJ2-3, with 12 bases that match TRBD2. Looked up from germline, CDR1 is SGHNT and CDR2 is YYREEE (reference sequence). CDR3 length: 16 residues. V lost 2 bases, J lost 6 bases, and 7 bases stayed unmatched. The CDR3 reads CASSFWASGGADTQYF. The DNA for the CDR3 is TGTGCCAGCAGCTTTTGGGCTAGCGGGGGGGCGGATACGCAGTATTTT.

The CDR3 region has the DNA TGTGCCAGCAGTGGATCTAGCGGGAGAACCTACAATGAGCAGTTCTTC. Translated: CASSGSSGRTYNEQFF. This chain uses TRBV6-1 with TRBJ2-1; 10 nucleotides line up with TRBD2. This CDR3 is built from 16 residues. In germline, CDR1 is MNHNS, CDR2 SASEGT. J was trimmed by 2 bases and V by 4 bases; bases with no gene match: 5.

This chain connects TRBV10-3 to TRBJ2-6; possible D gene TRBD1, 5 bases. Trimming took off 2 bases at V and 0 bases at J, with 11 bases between the two ends. CDR3 size: 17 residues. Germline loops: CDR1 ENHRY, CDR2 SYGVKD. DNA for the CDR3: TGTGCCATCAGTGAGCAGACAGCTCTCTCTGGGGCCAACGTCCTGACTTTC. This gives the protein CAISEQTALSGANVLTF.

V is TRBV9 and J is TRBJ2-1; TRBD2 matches 7 bases. Trimming at V came to 0 bases and at J to 4 bases, leaving 7 bases not matched to a gene. CDR3 length: 16 residues. Germline assignment: CDR1 SGDLS and CDR2 YYNGEE. The CDR3 DNA follows: TGTGCCAGCAGCGTAGGAAATAGCGGGTTTTACAATGAGCAGTTCTTC. Translating gives CASSVGNSGFYNEQFF.

This chain links TRBV19 with TRBJ1-6; 9 bases map to TRBD1. This CDR3 has 16 residues. The ends lost 3 bases at V and 7 bases at J; junction bases unmatched: 7. Germline CDR1 reads LNHDA; CDR2 reads SQIVND (reference sequence). In nucleotides, the CDR3 is TGTGCCAGTAGTATGCACACCACAGGGGGCAATTCACCCCTCCACTTT. Amino acids: CASSMHTTGGNSPLHF.

The chain combines TRBV2 with TRBJ2-5; 7 bases map to TRBD2. The V segment lost 4 bases and the J segment 9 bases; nucleotides outside the gene matches: 20. Germline-derived CDR1 and CDR2 are SNHLY and FYNNEI. The CDR3 spans 17 residues. The CDR3 here is CASSAGPAGLSAGSQYF. For the CDR3, the DNA is TGTGCCAGCAGTGCAGGCCCAGCGGGACTCTCCGCCGGGTCCCAGTACTTC.

The chain couples TRBV4-1 to TRBJ2-3; TRBD2 is a possible D gene (6 bases). The CDR3 is made up of 16 amino acids. Germline V gives CDR1 MGHRA, CDR2 YSYEKL. The ends were cut back, 4 bases at V and 3 bases at J, with 17 bases in the middle. CDR3: CASSPNRELATDTQYF. In nucleotides, the CDR3 is TGCGCCAGCAGCCCTAACCGGGAGTTAGCTACAGATACGCAGTATTTT.

This chain joins TRBV30 and TRBJ2-3, with 8 bases identical to TRBD1. In germline, CDR1 is GTSNPN, CDR2 SVGIG (reference sequence). Trimming removed 0 bases from V and 0 bases from J; junction bases left unmatched: 2. The CDR3 consists of 15 residues. The CDR3 nucleotides are TGTGCCTGGAGTGTCGGACAGGGAAGCACAGATACGCAGTATTTT. Translation gives CAWSVGQGSTDTQYF.